A single sample is the source of the 5 T cell receptor beta chains below, sequenced in a study of T cells in Graves' hyperthyroidism and ophthalmopathy. RNA transcripts yielded amplified TCR beta CDR3 regions. HTBI primers were used for first-round RT-PCR of the TCR CDR3. MiXCR, applied by TCRdb to the multiplex PCR reads, yields one record per CDR3 protein. The sample holds more than 150,000 distinct CDR3 sequences; approximately 15% are singletons and the top ten take roughly 32%. The sample was blood. The receptor set was obtained from a woman aged 45-65 years with Graves' hyperthyroidism.

This chain links TRBV2 with TRBJ2-5; TRBD2 matches 10 bases. Trimming cost V 11 bases and J 4 bases; bases outside gene matches: 10. The V gene's germline CDR1 is SNHLY and CDR2 FYNNEI. The CDR3 is 14 amino acids. The CDR3 bases are TGTGCCGGCATCCGGACTAGCGGAGGAGAGACCCAGTACTTC. As protein: CAGIRTSGGETQYF.

The chain combines TRBV9 with TRBJ1-5; 7 nucleotides agree with TRBD1. The CDR3 is 14 amino acids. Germline trimming cut 0 bases from V and 7 bases from J; bases unmatched to any gene: 4. Germline V gene data show CDR1 as SGDLS and CDR2 as YYNGEE. CDR3 DNA sequence: TGTGCCAGCAGCGTAGAGTCAGGGGGACAGCCCCAGCATTTT. Amino acids: CASSVESGGQPQHF.

This clonotype was observed many times. CDR3 coding DNA: TGTGCCACTTCCGTTTATGGCTACACCTTC. Encoded protein: CATSVYGYTF. The V gene is TRBV28, the J gene TRBJ1-2; D is undetermined. This CDR3 has 10 amino acids. Trimming pared 10 bases from V and 5 bases from J, leaving 8 bases between. Germline CDR1 is MDHEN and CDR2 is SYDVKM.

This clonotype has at least ten counts. Since a much larger clone is just one base distant, this may be a read error. CDR3 bases: TGTGCCAGTAGGGGTCTGGGCAGCGGTGAAAAACTGTTTTTT. Translating it yields CASRGLGSGEKLFF. The chain employs TRBV19 and TRBJ1-4; D is unresolved. Trimming took 6 bases from V and 7 from J, leaving 15 bases between them. CDR3 size: 14 residues. Germline assignment: CDR1 LNHDA and CDR2 SQIVND (reference sequence).

This clonotype appeared many times. The gene calls are TRBV11-2 and TRBJ2-1; TRBD2 might be the D (5 bases). V was cut by 1 base and J by 0 bases, with 10 bases left in between. Germline V CDR1 and CDR2: SGHAT, FQNNGV. The CDR3 is 16 amino acids. The CDR3 loop is CASSLGSGPSYNEQFF. The DNA for the CDR3 is TGTGCCAGCAGCTTAGGGAGCGGTCCCTCCTACAATGAGCAGTTCTTC.